This T cell receptor beta chain was observed in a study of healthy donors' naive CD4 and CD8 T cells. TCR libraries were built from approximately 0.55 ug of total RNA by linear amplification. TCRdb analysed the reads with MiXCR anew, one entry per CDR3 protein. The sample includes roughly 200,000 distinct CDR3 sequences, around 70% of them seen just once. This clonotype originated in a pool of human donors in good health; the sample pools cells from several healthy donors. The sequenced sample consisted of naive CD4+ and CD8+ T cells sorted from blood, pooled from several donors.

CDR3 amino acids: CASSSSTRGSSSYEQYF. DNA for the CDR3: TGTGCCAGCAGCTCGTCTACCAGGGGATCGAGCTCCTACGAGCAGTACTTC. The chain links TRBV7-8 to TRBJ2-7; tentatively, D is TRBD1 (6 bases). CDR3 length: 17 amino acids. The V end lost 4 bases, the J end lost 0 bases, and 19 bases lay between the germline ends. CDR1 SGHVS and CDR2 FQNEAQ come from the germline V gene.